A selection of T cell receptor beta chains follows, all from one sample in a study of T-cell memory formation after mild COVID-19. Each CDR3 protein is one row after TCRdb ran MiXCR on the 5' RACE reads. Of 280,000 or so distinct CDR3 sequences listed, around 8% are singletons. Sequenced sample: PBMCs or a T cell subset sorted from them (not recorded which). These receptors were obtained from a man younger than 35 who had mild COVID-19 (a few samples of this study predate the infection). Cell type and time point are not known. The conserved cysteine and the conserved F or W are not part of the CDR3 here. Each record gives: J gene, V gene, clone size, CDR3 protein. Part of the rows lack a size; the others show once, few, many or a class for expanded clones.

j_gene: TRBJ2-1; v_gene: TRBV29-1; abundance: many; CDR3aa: SVISGVESEQF
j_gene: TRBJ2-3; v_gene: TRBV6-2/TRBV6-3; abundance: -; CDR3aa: ASSYDRPTYPTDTQY
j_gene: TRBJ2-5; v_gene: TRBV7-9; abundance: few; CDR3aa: ASSETSGGQTQY
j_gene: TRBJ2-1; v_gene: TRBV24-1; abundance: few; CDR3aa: ATSEPPRGQFYNEQF
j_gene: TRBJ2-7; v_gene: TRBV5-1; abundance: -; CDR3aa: ASSWSSGNYEQY
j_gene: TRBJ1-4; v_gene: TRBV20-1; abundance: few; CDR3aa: SARRGRANEKLF
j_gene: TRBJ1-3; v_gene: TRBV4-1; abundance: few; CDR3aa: ASSQDRPGRGNTIY
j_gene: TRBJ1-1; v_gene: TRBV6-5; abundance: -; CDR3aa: ASSYLPRSGTEAF
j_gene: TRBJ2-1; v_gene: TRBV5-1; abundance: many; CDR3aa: ASSPGTTNYNEQF
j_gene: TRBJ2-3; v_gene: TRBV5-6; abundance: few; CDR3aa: ASSLSDWDTQY
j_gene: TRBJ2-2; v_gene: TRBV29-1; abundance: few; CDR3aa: SVVLGYGELF
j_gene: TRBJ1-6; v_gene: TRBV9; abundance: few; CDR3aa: ASSVVEQGASPLH
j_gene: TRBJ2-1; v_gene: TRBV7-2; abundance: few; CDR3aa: ASRGVAGYNEQF
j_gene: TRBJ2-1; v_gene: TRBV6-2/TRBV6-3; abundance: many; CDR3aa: ASTLGGLTYNEQF
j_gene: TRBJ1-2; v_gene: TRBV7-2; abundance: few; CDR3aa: ASSGQGQGYGYT
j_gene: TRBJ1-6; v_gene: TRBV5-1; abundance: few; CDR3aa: ASSLNTNSPLH
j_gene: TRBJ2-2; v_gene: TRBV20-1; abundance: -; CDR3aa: SARDPTKTGELF
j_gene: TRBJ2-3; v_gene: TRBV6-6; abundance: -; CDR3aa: ASRGRLAADTQY
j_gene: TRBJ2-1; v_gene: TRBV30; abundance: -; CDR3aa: AWNLADLRF
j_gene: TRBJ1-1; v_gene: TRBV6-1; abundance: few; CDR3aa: ASSDRGPTEAF
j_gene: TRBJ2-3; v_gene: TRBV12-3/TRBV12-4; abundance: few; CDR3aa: ASSPGFQTYTQY
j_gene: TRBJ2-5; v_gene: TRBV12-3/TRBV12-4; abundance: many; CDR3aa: ASSLRTDQETQY